This T cell receptor (beta chain) originates from a study of blood T cell repertoires in COVID-19. This CDR3 comprises 18 residues. Germline loops: CDR1 LGHNT, CDR2 FRNRAP. Trimming removed 0 bases from V and 5 bases from J; junction bases left unmatched: 9. Profiled with immunoSEQ multiplex PCR; TCRdb holds only in-frame clones, not every one. The repertoire holds some 74,000 clones, with roughly 80% as singletons. The sequencing sample was made of peripheral blood. The clonotype originates from a woman older than 75 with acute or convalescent COVID-19. The chain combines TRBV12-5 with TRBJ2-5; TRBD2 agrees at 13 bases. The CDR3 here is CASGLVLGLAGEGETQYF. CDR3 DNA sequence: TGTGCTAGTGGTTTGGTACTAGGACTAGCGGGAGAGGGTGAGACCCAGTACTTC.